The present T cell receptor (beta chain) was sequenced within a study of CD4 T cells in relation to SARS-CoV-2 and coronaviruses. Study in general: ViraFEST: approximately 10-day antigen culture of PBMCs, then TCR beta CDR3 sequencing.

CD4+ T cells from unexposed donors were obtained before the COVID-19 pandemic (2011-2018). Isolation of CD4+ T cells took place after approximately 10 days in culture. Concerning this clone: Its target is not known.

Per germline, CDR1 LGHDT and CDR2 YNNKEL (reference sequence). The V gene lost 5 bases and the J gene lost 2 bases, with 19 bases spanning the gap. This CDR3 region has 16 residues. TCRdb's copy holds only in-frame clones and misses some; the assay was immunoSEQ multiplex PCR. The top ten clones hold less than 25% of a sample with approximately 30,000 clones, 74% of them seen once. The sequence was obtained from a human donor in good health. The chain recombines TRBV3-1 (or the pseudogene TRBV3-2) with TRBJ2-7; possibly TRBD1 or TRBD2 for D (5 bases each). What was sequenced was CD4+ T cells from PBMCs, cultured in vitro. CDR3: CASSSPGTETTYEQYF. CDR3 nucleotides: TGTGCCAGCAGCTCCCCCGGGACGGAGACGACCTACGAGCAGTACTTC.